Below are 10 T cell receptor beta chains sequenced from a single sample in a study of blood T cell repertoires in COVID-19. The data were produced by immunoSEQ multiplex PCR, yet TCRdb's version contains in-frame clones alone and is incomplete. The table includes roughly 310,000 clones, under 90% detected once. Sequenced: peripheral blood. These receptors came from a woman aged 30 to 39 with COVID-19, enrolled during active disease.

The chain is built from TRBV6-5 and TRBJ2-3; TRBD1 matches 7 bases. The CDR3 contains 15 residues. V shed 6 bases, J shed 4 bases, and the junction held 10 bases outside the gene matches. Per germline, CDR1 MNHEY and CDR2 SVGAGI. The CDR3 DNA follows: TGTGCCAGCAGCGTACAGGGGCCAGCGCCAGATACGCAGTATTTT. It encodes CASSVQGPAPDTQYF.

V usage is TRBV19 and J usage is TRBJ1-6; the D is unclear. Germline assignment: CDR1 LNHDA and CDR2 SQIVND (reference sequence). The CDR3 runs 14 residues. The V end was cut by 6 bases, the J end by 3 bases, with 9 bases between. CDR3 protein: CASRPPVYNSPLHF. The CDR3 bases are TGTGCCAGTAGACCCCCGGTCTATAATTCACCCCTCCACTTT.

The rearrangement uses TRBV19 and TRBJ2-2; 7 bases align to TRBD2. Germline V lookup: CDR1 LNHDA, CDR2 SQIVND (reference sequence). This CDR3 has 17 residues. Trimming took 6 bases from V and 0 from J; bases not matched to a gene: 10. In DNA, the CDR3 is TGTGCCAGTAGGGGGTCGGGCGGGAGAACGAACACCGGGGAGCTGTTTTTT. Residues: CASRGSGGRTNTGELFF.

The gene calls are TRBV3-1 (or the pseudogene TRBV3-2) and TRBJ2-7; D unresolved. This CDR3 spans 13 amino acids. Germline V gene lookup returns CDR1 LGHDT and CDR2 YNNKEL (reference sequence). Trimming took off 1 base at V and 7 bases at J, with 11 bases between the two ends. The CDR3 is CASSQVLGNEQYF. The CDR3 coding sequence is TGTGCCAGCAGCCAAGTCCTAGGAAATGAGCAGTACTTC.

V usage is TRBV2 and J usage is TRBJ2-7, with 9 bases lining up with TRBD1. The V gene end was trimmed by 7 bases and the J gene end by 4 bases; junction bases not matched to a gene: 11. Germline V gives CDR1 SNHLY, CDR2 FYNNEI. The CDR3 is 15 residues long. The CDR3 spells CASNGPGQGTYEQYF. CDR3 in DNA: TGTGCCAGCAATGGCCCGGGACAGGGAACGTACGAGCAGTACTTC.

With regard to this clone: Relative to the germline gene, one junction end is altered; a read error may explain this. This chain joins TRBV3-1 (or the pseudogene TRBV3-2) and TRBJ1-2; a weak D match, TRBD1 (6 bases). The CDR3 spans 13 residues. Germline CDR1 reads LGHDT; CDR2 reads YNNKEL (reference sequence). The CDR3 DNA reads as TGTGCCAGCAGCTCACGAAGGGGGGGCGCGTCCAGATTC. This translates into CASSSRRGGASRF.

This clone was counted a few times. The chain recombines TRBV2 with TRBJ1-5; 7 bases are shared with TRBD1. J lost 7 bases, V lost 3 bases, and 9 bases had no gene match. Looked up from germline, CDR1 is SNHLY and CDR2 is FYNNEI. The CDR3 is 15 amino acids. In DNA form, the CDR3 reads TGTGCCAGCAGTGATAGGACAGGTAAAGGCCAGCCCCAGCATTTT. As protein: CASSDRTGKGQPQHF.

This chain connects TRBV6-5 to TRBJ1-2, with TRBD1 matching 12 bases. Trimming cost V 6 bases and J 8 bases; bases outside gene matches: 7. Germline V gene sequence: CDR1 MNHEY, CDR2 SVGAGI. The CDR3 sequence is 14 residues long. This CDR3 is CASREPGTGGGYTF. DNA of the CDR3: TGTGCCAGCAGAGAGCCCGGGACAGGGGGCGGCTACACCTTC.

This clone was observed a few times. The gene calls are TRBV18 and TRBJ1-5; D remains unclear. This CDR3 is built from 12 residues. Germline values: CDR1 KGHSH, CDR2 LQKENI. The V and J ends lost 2 bases and 6 bases respectively, with 5 bases between them. CDR3 sequence (DNA): TGTGCCAGCTCACCAACAGTTCAGCCCCAGCATTTT. It codes for CASSPTVQPQHF.

V gene TRBV7-3 combines with J gene TRBJ2-5; TRBD2 matches 7 bases. CDR3 length equals 15 residues. CDR1 is SGHTA, CDR2 FQGTGA, per germline. J gave up 2 bases and V 1 base, and 4 bases lay outside the gene matches. DNA of the CDR3: TGTGCCAGCAGCTTAAACCCAGCGGGGCAAGAGACCCAGTACTTC. This codes for CASSLNPAGQETQYF.